The 21 T cell receptor beta chains presented below share a single source sample, sequenced in a study of vaccination effects on CD4 cells after COVID-19. Within the ViraFEST assay, antigen-specific CD4+ T cells underwent expansion with viral peptide pools prior to sequencing. Isolation of CD4+ T cells took place after around 10 days of culture. None of these healthy vaccinees had been infected with SARS-CoV-2 before vaccination. Measured with immunoSEQ multiplex PCR; TCRdb has only the in-frame clones, and not every one. The sample holds 77,000 or so clones, around 81% seen once. No antigen is known for these receptors. The sample here was CD4+ T cells from PBMCs cultured with SARS-CoV-2 spike peptides, taken before COVID-19 vaccination. These receptors all stem from a human donor who received a COVID-19 vaccine.

CDR3 region: CASSLGGGATEQFF. The CDR3, as DNA: TGTGCCAGCAGCCTCGGCGGGGGGGCCACTGAGCAGTTCTTC. The chain couples TRBV14 to TRBJ2-1, with 9 bases identical to TRBD2. Germline-derived CDR1 and CDR2 are SGHDN and FVKESK. J was trimmed by 9 bases and V by 4 bases; bases with no gene match: 7. The CDR3 length is 14 residues.

The chain has TRBV18 and TRBJ1-1, with a weak D call TRBD1 (5 bases). The CDR3 has 15 amino acids. The V gene lost 3 bases and the J gene lost 2 bases, with 13 bases spanning the gap. From germline, CDR1 is KGHSH and CDR2 LQKENI. For the CDR3, the DNA is TGTGCCAGCTCACCTGTACGGGGCGCTAACACTGAAGCTTTCTTT. It codes for CASSPVRGANTEAFF.

This sequence joins TRBV28 and TRBJ1-1, with a weak D call TRBD1 (5 bases). Germline V lookup: CDR1 MDHEN, CDR2 SYDVKM. V lost 4 bases to trimming and J lost 0 bases, with 18 bases between them. This CDR3 comprises 17 residues. The CDR3 DNA is TGTGCCAGCAGTTCCGCCGGGGCTCAACCTATGAACACTGAAGCTTTCTTT. Its translation: CASSSAGAQPMNTEAFF.

This clone has only a few counts. V gene TRBV6-6 combines with J gene TRBJ1-3, with D unresolved. From germline, CDR1 is MNHNY and CDR2 SVGAGI (reference sequence). The CDR3 contains 15 residues. The V gene lost 5 bases and the J gene lost 0 bases, with 11 bases spanning the gap. This CDR3 reads CASSIQVGSGNTIYF. CDR3 in DNA: TGTGCCAGCAGTATCCAAGTCGGCTCTGGAAACACCATATATTTT.

The V and J genes are TRBV12-3 or TRBV12-4 and TRBJ2-2, with D uncertain. Between the trimmed V and J ends, which lost 4 bases and 8 bases, there was a span of 11 bases. The CDR3 has 13 residues. As DNA, the CDR3 is TGTGCCAGCAGTTCAAATAATGGTGGGGAGCTGTTTTTT. Translation: CASSSNNGGELFF.

This sequence joins TRBV5-1 and TRBJ2-2; 7 nucleotides line up with TRBD1. Germline values: CDR1 SGHRS, CDR2 YFSETQ. Trimming removed 1 base from V and 1 base from J; junction bases left unmatched: 4. The CDR3 is 16 amino acids. The CDR3: CASSLMGQLNTGELFF. For the CDR3, the DNA is TGCGCCAGCAGCTTGATGGGACAGTTGAACACCGGGGAGCTGTTTTTT.

This chain uses TRBV24-1 with TRBJ2-2; either TRBD1 or TRBD2 may supply D (5 bases each). The CDR3 is 17 residues long. V was pared by 0 bases and J by 4 bases, with 14 bases between. CDR1 and CDR2 from the germline V gene are KGHDR and SFDVKD. CDR3 DNA: TGTGCCACCAGTGATTTGTTGAGAGGGGCGGGCACCGGGGAGCTGTTTTTT. Its translation: CATSDLLRGAGTGELFF.

Only one count was recorded for this clone. CDR3 in amino acids: CAWRRPGTASGANVLTF. CDR3 in DNA: TGTGCCTGGAGGCGCCCCGGGACAGCTTCTGGGGCCAACGTCCTGACTTTC. This rearrangement joins TRBV30 to TRBJ2-6; TRBD1 matches 7 bases. With V trimmed by 3 bases and J by 1 base, 9 bases remained unmatched. Germline V gene data show CDR1 as GTSNPN and CDR2 as SVGIG (reference sequence). The CDR3 totals 17 residues.

The chain uses TRBV5-1 and TRBJ1-5; 7 bases agree with TRBD1. J gave up 0 bases and V 6 bases, and 9 bases lay outside the gene matches. The CDR3 totals 16 residues. Germline CDR1 and CDR2: SGHRS and YFSETQ. The CDR3 loop is CASTLRTGDSNQPQHF. CDR3 in DNA: TGCGCCAGCACCCTACGGACAGGCGATAGCAATCAGCCCCAGCATTTT.

This clone is a singleton in its sample. The rearrangement uses TRBV14 and TRBJ2-3; 8 positions match TRBD2. The CDR3 extends over 16 amino acids. CDR1 is SGHDN, CDR2 FVKESK, per germline. V trimming: 4 bases; J trimming: 0 bases; junction bases outside the gene matches: 6. In DNA form, the CDR3 reads TGTGCCAGCAGCCGCCTCGGGACTAGTAGCACAGATACGCAGTATTTT. It encodes CASSRLGTSSTDTQYF.

This chain connects TRBV18 to TRBJ1-1; D is uncertain. V was clipped by 3 bases and J by 11 bases, with 13 bases between them. CDR1 is KGHSH and CDR2 is LQKENI in the germline V gene. The CDR3 runs 12 residues. The CDR3, as DNA: TGTGCCAGCTCACCCAGGAACGCGGGGGCTTTCTTT. Encoded protein: CASSPRNAGAFF.

The V call is TRBV5-1, the J call TRBJ1-6; a possible D gene is TRBD1 (6 bases). The CDR3 has 15 residues. Trimming removed 4 bases at V and 7 bases at J, with 15 bases between. Germline CDR1 reads SGHRS; CDR2 reads YFSETQ. CDR3: CASSTGQADNSPLHF. The CDR3 coding sequence is TGCGCCAGCAGCACAGGGCAGGCGGACAATTCACCCCTCCACTTT.

The sample holds one count of this clone. The J gene is TRBJ2-5, the V gene TRBV24-1; 7 nucleotides match TRBD1. CDR1 is KGHDR and CDR2 is SFDVKD in the germline V gene. The CDR3 has 18 amino acids. The ends lost 1 base at V and 2 bases at J; junction bases unmatched: 12. DNA of the CDR3: TGTGCCACCAGTGATTTCCTTACCAACAGGGGACCACAAGAGACCCAGTACTTC. Translated: CATSDFLTNRGPQETQYF.

The chain recombines TRBV9 with TRBJ1-1; D is perhaps TRBD1 (5 bases). There are 13 residues in the CDR3. V was trimmed by 4 bases and J by 0 bases, leaving 7 bases between them. CDR1 and CDR2 (germline): SGDLS, YYNGEE. CDR3 residues: CASSSTVNTEAFF. For the CDR3, the DNA is TGTGCCAGCAGCTCGACAGTGAACACTGAAGCTTTCTTT.

The chain combines TRBV6-1 with TRBJ2-1; 10 nucleotides align to TRBD2. The CDR3 totals 17 residues. Germline V CDR1 and CDR2: MNHNS, SASEGT. The V segment lost 1 base and the J segment 2 bases; nucleotides outside the gene matches: 5. The CDR3 coding sequence is TGTGCCAGCAGTGAAGGGTTAGCGGGGGGTCCCTACAATGAGCAGTTCTTC. This sequence encodes CASSEGLAGGPYNEQFF.

The V call is TRBV2, the J call TRBJ2-7; D not resolved. Trimming removed 3 bases at V and 2 bases at J, with 5 bases between. Germline V gene sequence: CDR1 SNHLY, CDR2 FYNNEI. The CDR3 consists of 12 residues. The CDR3 here is CASSEAAYEQYV. CDR3 coding DNA: TGTGCCAGCAGTGAGGCTGCCTACGAGCAGTACGTC.

This rearrangement joins TRBV4-2 to TRBJ2-5; no firm D call. Deletions cut 0 bases from V and 4 bases from J, with 12 bases between. CDR3 length: 15 residues. Germline CDR1 reads LGHNA; CDR2 reads YNFKEQ. The CDR3 nucleotides read TGTGCCAGCAGCCAAGACCGTCACGAACTAGAGACCCAGTACTTC. Translated: CASSQDRHELETQYF.

This clone has only one observation. This chain uses TRBV5-1 with TRBJ2-3, with 7 positions matching TRBD1. In germline, CDR1 is SGHRS, CDR2 YFSETQ. This CDR3 spans 14 amino acids. The junction had 4 bases not matched to a gene; V was cut back by 6 bases and J by 0 bases. The DNA of the CDR3 is TGCGCCAGCATAGAGACAGGGAGCACAGATACGCAGTATTTT. This translates into CASIETGSTDTQYF.

A few counts support this clone. The chain is built from TRBV27 and TRBJ2-1, with a tentative D call TRBD2 (7 bases). Trimming removed 1 base from V and 4 bases from J, with 17 bases in between. CDR3 length: 17 residues. Per the germline V gene, CDR1 is MNHEY and CDR2 is SMNVEV (reference sequence). CDR3 bases: TGTGCCAGCAGTTTATTCTTCCAGGGGAGGGGGTACAATGAGCAGTTCTTC. Residues: CASSLFFQGRGYNEQFF.

The chain couples TRBV7-2 to TRBJ2-7, with TRBD1 matching over 8 bases. Looked up from germline, CDR1 is SGHTA and CDR2 is FQGNSA. The CDR3 consists of 13 residues. With V trimmed by 5 bases and J by 6 bases, 6 bases remained unmatched. The CDR3 loop is CASSKDRGTEQYV. CDR3 DNA: TGTGCCAGCAGCAAAGACAGGGGAACCGAGCAGTACGTC.

This clone was counted a single time. The rearrangement links TRBV10-1 to TRBJ1-1, with D possibly matching TRBD1 (5 bases). V was pared by 5 bases and J by 4 bases, with 11 bases between. There are 13 residues in the CDR3. Germline V gene lookup returns CDR1 WNHNN and CDR2 SYGVQD (reference sequence). The DNA of the CDR3 is TGCGCCAGCAGTCCGGGGGTAGGCACTGAAGCTTTCTTT. The encoded protein is CASSPGVGTEAFF.